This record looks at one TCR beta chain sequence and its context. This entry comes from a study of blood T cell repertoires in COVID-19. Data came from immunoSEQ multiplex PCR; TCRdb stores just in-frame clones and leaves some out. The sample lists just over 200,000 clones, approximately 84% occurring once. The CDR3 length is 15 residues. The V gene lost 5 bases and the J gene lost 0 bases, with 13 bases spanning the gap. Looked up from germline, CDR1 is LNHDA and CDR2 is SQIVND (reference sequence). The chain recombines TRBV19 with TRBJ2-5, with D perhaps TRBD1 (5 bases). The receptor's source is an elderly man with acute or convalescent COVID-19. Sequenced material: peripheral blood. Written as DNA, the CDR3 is TGTGCCAGTAGTCCCCAGCCAGGGTACCAAGAGACCCAGTACTTC. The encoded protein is CASSPQPGYQETQYF.